The present T cell receptor (beta chain) was sequenced within a study of a mutant IDH1 vaccine in newly diagnosed glioma. Study as a whole: Prior therapy was radiotherapy, temozolomide, or both; most received both. Study conclusions and caveats: Immune responses induced by vaccination arose in 93.3% of the patients.

As to this clone: Antigen specificity is unknown.

The CDR3 covers 16 residues. With V trimmed by 3 bases and J by 3 bases, 7 bases remained unmatched. The germline CDR1 and CDR2 sequences are SGHNT and YYREEE (reference sequence). Specified time point: week 47, end of study. Vaccine doses each comprised 300 ug of mutant IDH1 20-mer peptide, with topical imiquimod. Each patient was administered eight vaccinations, scheduled in weeks 1, 3, 5, 7, 11, 15, 19 and 23. The donors' diagnosis was new WHO grade 3 or 4 astrocytoma that was IDH1-mutant and ATRX-lost. Sequencing used immunoSEQ multiplex PCR; TCRdb keeps in-frame clones, though not all of them. Among about 56,000 clones, 80% to 85% were seen once, and the ten largest hold 3% to 4%.

This rearrangement joins TRBV5-4 to TRBJ1-3; TRBD1 agrees at 9 bases. The starting material was PBMCs, obtained from a glioma patient whose treatment included an IDH1 peptide vaccine. The clonotype was recovered from a woman aged 45 to 65 with glioma. This CDR3 reads CASSSHRGRDGNTIYF. The DNA for the CDR3 is TGTGCCAGCAGCTCACACAGGGGGCGGGATGGAAACACCATATATTTT.